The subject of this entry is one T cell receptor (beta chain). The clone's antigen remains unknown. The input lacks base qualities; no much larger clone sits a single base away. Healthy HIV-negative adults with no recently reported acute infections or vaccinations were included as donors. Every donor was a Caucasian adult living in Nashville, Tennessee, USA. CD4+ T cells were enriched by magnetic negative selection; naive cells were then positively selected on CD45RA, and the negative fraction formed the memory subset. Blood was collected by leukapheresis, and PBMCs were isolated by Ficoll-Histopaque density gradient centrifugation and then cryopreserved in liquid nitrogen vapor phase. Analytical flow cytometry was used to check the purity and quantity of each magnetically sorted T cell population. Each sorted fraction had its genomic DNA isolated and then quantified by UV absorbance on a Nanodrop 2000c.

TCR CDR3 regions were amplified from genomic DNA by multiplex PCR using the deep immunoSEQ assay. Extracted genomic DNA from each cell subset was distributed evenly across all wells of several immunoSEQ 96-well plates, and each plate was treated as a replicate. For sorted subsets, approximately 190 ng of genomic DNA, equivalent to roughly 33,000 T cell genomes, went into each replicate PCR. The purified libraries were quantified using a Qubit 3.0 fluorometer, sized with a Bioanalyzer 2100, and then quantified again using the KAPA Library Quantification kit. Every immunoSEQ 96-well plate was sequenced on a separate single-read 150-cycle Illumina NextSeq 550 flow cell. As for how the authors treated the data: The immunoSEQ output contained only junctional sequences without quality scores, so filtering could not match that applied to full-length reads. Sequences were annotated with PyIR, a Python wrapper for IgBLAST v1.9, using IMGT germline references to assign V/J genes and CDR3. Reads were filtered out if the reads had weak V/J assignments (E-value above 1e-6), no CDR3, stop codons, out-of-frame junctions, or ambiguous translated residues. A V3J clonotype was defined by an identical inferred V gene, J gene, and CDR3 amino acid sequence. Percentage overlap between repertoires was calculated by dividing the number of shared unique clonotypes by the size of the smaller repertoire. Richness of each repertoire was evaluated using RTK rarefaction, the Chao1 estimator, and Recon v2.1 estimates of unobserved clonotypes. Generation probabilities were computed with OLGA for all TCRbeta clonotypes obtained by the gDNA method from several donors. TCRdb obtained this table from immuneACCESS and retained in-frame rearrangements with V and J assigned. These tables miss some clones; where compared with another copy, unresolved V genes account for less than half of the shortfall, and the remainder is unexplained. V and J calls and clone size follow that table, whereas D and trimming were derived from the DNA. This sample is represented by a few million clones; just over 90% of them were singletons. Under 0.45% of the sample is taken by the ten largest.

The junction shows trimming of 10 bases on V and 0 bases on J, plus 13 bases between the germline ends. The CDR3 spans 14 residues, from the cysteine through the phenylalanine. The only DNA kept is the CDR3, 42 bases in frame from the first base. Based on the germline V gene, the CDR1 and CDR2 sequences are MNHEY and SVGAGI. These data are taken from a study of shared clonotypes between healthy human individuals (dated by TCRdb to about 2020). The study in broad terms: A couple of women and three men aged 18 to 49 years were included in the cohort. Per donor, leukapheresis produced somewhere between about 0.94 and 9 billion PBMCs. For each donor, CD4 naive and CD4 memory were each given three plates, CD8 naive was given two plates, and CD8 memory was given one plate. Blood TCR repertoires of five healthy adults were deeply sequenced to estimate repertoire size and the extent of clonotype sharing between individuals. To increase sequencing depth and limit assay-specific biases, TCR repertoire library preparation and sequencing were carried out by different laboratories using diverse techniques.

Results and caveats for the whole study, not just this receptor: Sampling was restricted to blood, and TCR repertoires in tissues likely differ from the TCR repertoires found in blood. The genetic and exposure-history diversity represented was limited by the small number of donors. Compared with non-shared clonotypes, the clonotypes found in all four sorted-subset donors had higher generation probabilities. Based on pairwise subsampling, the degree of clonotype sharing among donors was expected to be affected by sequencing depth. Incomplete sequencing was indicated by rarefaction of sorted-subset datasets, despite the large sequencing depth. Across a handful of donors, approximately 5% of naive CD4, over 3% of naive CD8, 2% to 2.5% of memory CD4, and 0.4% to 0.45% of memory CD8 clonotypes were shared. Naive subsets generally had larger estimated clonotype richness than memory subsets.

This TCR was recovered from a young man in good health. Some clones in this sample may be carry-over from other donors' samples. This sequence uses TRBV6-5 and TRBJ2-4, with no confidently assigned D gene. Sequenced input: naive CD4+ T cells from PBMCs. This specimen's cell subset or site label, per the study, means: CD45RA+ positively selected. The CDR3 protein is CATSPQLAKNIQYF. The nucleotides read TGTGCCACCTCGCCACAGCTAGCCAAAAACATTCAGTACTTC.